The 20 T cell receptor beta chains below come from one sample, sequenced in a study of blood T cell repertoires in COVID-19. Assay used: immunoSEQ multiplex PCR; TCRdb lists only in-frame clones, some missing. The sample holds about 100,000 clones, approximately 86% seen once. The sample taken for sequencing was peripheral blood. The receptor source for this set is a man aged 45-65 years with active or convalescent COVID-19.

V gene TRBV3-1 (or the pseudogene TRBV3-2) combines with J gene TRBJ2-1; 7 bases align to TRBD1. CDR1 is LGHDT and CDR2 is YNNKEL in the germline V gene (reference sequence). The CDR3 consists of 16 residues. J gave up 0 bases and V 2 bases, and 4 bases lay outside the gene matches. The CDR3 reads CASSQLDRTSYNEQFF. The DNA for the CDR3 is TGTGCCAGCAGCCAATTGGACAGGACCTCCTACAATGAGCAGTTCTTC.

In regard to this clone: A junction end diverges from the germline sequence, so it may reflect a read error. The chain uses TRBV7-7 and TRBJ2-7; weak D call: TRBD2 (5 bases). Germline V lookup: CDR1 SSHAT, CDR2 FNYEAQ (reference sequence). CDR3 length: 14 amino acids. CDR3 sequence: CASSSGLAGDEQYF. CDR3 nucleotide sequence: TGTGCTAGCAGCTCTGGACTCGCCGGGGACGAGCAGTACTTC.

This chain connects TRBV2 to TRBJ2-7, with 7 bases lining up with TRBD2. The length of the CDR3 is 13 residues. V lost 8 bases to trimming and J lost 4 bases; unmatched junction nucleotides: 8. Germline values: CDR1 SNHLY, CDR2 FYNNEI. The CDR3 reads CASRTGGGYEQYF. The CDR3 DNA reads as TGTGCCAGCCGTACGGGGGGTGGTTACGAGCAGTACTTC.

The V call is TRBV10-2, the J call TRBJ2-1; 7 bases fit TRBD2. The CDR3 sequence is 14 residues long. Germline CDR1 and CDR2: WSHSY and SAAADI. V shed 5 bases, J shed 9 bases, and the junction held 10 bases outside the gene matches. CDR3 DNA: TGCGCCAGCAGTTTAGCGGGCCCGAGGGGTGAGCAGTTCTTC. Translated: CASSLAGPRGEQFF.

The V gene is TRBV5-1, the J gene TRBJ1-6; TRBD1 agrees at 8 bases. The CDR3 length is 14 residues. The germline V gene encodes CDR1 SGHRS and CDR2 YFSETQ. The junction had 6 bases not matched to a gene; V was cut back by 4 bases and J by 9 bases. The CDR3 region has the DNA TGCGCCAGCAGCCTACAGGGGGAGGGTTCACCCCTCCACTTT. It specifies CASSLQGEGSPLHF.

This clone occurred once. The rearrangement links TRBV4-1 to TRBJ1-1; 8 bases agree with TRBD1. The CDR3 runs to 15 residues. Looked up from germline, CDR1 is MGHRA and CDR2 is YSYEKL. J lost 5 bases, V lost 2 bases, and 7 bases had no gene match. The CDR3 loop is CASSQQPNRGTEAFF. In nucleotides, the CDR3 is TGCGCCAGCAGCCAACAACCTAACAGGGGGACTGAAGCTTTCTTT.

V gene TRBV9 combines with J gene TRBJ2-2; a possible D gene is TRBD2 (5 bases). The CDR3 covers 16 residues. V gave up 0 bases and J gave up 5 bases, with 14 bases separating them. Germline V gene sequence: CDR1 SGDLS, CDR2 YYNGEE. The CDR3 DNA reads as TGTGCCAGCAGCGTAGCGACGGGGTTAGAGACCGGGGAGCTGTTTTTT. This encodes CASSVATGLETGELFF.

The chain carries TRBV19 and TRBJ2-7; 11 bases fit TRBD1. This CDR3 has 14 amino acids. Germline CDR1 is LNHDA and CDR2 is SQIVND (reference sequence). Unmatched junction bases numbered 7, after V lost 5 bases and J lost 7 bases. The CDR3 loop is CASSPGQGAREQYF. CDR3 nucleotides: TGTGCCAGTAGTCCTGGACAGGGGGCGAGGGAGCAGTACTTC.

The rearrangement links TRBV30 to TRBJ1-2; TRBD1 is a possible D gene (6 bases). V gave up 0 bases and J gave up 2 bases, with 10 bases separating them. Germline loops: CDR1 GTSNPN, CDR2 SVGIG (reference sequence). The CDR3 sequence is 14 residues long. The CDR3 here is CAWSVPGQNYGYTF. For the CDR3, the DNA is TGTGCCTGGAGTGTACCTGGACAGAACTATGGCTACACCTTC.

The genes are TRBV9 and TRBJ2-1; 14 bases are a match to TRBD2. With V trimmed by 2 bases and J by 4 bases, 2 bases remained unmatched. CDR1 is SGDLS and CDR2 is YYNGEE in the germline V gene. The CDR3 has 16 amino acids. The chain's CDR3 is CASSVRTSGGYNEQFF. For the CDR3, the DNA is TGTGCCAGCAGCGTCAGGACTAGCGGGGGGTACAATGAGCAGTTCTTC.

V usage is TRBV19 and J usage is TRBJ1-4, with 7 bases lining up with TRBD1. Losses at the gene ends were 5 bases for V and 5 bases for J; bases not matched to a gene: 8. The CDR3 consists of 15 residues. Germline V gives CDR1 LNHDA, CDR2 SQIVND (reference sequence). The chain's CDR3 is CASSPGGRGNEKLFF. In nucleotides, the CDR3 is TGTGCCAGTAGTCCCGGAGGCAGGGGGAATGAAAAACTGTTTTTT.

This CDR3 is CASGRGGANEQFF. The CDR3, as DNA: TGTGCCAGCGGGCGAGGGGGGGCGAATGAGCAGTTCTTC. This sequence joins TRBV11-2 and TRBJ2-1, with D perhaps matching TRBD2 (7 bases). V gave up 8 bases and J gave up 7 bases, with 15 bases separating them. Germline assignment: CDR1 SGHAT and CDR2 FQNNGV. The CDR3 runs 13 residues.

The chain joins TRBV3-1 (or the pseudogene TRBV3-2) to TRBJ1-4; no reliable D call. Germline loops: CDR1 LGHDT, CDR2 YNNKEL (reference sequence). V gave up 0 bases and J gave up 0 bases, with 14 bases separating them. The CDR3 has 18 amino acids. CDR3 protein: CASSQDFRQAATNEKLFF. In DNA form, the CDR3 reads TGTGCCAGCAGCCAAGATTTCCGGCAGGCTGCAACTAATGAAAAACTGTTTTTT.

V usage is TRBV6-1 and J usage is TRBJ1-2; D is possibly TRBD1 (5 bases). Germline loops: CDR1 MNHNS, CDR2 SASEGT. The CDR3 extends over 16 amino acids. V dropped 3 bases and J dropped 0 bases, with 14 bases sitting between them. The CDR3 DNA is TGTGCCAGCAGTGACCTAGTGGGGGGAGCTAACTATGGCTACACCTTC. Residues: CASSDLVGGANYGYTF.

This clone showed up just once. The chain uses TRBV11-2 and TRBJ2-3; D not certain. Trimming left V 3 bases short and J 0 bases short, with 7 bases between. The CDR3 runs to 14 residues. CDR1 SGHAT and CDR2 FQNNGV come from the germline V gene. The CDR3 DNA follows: TGTGCCAGCAGCTTTTCCTACAGCACAGATACGCAGTATTTT. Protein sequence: CASSFSYSTDTQYF.

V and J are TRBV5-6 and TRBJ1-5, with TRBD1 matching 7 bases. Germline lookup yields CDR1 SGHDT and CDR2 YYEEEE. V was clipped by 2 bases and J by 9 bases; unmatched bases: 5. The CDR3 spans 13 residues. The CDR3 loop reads CASSFNRGGPQHF. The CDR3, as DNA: TGTGCCAGCAGCTTCAACAGGGGCGGGCCCCAGCATTTT.

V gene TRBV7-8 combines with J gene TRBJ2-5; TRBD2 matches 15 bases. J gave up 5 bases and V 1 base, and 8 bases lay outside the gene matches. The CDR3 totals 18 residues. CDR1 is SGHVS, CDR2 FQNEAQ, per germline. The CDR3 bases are TGTGCCAGCAGCTTAGGGACTAGCGGGAGGGCTAGGGGGGAGACCCAGTACTTC. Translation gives CASSLGTSGRARGETQYF.

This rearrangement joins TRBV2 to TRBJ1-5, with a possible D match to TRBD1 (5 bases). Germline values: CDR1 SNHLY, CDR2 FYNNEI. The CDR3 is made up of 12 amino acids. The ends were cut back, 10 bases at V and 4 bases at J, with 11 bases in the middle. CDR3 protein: CATAAGNQPQHF. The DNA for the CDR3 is TGTGCCACGGCAGCAGGGAATCAGCCCCAGCATTTT.

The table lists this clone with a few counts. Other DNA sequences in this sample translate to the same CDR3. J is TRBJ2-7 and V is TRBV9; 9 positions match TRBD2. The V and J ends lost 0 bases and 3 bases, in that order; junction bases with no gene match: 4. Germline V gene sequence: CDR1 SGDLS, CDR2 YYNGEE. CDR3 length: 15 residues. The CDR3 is CASSVGLAGNYEQYF. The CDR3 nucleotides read TGTGCCAGCAGCGTAGGTCTAGCGGGGAACTACGAGCAGTACTTC.

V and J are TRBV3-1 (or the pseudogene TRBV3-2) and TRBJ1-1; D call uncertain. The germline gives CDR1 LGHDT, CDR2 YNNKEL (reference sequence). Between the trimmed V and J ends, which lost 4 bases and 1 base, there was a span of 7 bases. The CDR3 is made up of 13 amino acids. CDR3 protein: CASSRTSNTEAFF. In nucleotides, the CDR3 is TGTGCCAGCAGCCGTACATCGAACACTGAAGCTTTCTTT.